The 10 T cell receptor beta chains below were found in one sample sequenced in a study of control samples from healthy donors and cancer patients. TCRdb keeps only in-frame clones here, not all; method: immunoSEQ multiplex PCR. Of 200,000 to 250,000 clones listed, roughly 94% are singletons. Sequencing was carried out using blood. The receptors were sampled from a man in his fifties or sixties in good health.

The count of this clone is one. The V call is TRBV6-5, the J call TRBJ2-7; 8 nucleotides match TRBD1. The CDR3 runs to 14 residues. V shed 2 bases, J shed 4 bases, and the junction held 4 bases outside the gene matches. Germline loops: CDR1 MNHEY, CDR2 SVGAGI. The CDR3 nucleotides read TGTGCCAGCAGTTACCGGACAGGGTGGTACGAGCAGTACTTC. Translating it yields CASSYRTGWYEQYF.

This sequence joins TRBV6-5 and TRBJ2-6, with D unclear. The V gene's germline CDR1 is MNHEY and CDR2 SVGAGI. V gave up 6 bases and J gave up 0 bases, with 9 bases separating them. The CDR3 runs 15 residues. Here the CDR3 DNA reads TGTGCCAGCAGCCACCCCAGCTCTGGGGCCAACGTCCTGACTTTC. Amino acids: CASSHPSSGANVLTF.

The genes are TRBV18 and TRBJ2-7; no firm D call. The V end lost 0 bases, the J end lost 1 base, and 7 bases lay between the germline ends. Germline lookup yields CDR1 KGHSH and CDR2 LQKENI. This CDR3 is 14 amino acids long. The CDR3 region is CASSPPSQSYEQYF. In nucleotides, the CDR3 is TGTGCCAGCTCACCACCGTCCCAATCCTACGAGCAGTACTTC.

The chain is built from TRBV7-7 and TRBJ2-1; D remains ambiguous. V lost 5 bases and J lost 1, with 15 bases in between. The germline CDR1 and CDR2 sequences are SSHAT and FNYEAQ (reference sequence). There are 16 residues in the CDR3. The DNA of the CDR3 is TGTGCCAGCAGCCCTCGATGGTCTGGGTCCTACAATGAGCAGTTCTTC. Its translation is CASSPRWSGSYNEQFF.

The chain has TRBV11-2 and TRBJ2-3; 8 positions agree with TRBD1. CDR3 length: 16 residues. From germline, CDR1 is SGHAT and CDR2 FQNNGV. V lost 1 base and J lost 4; bases outside the gene matches: 7. CDR3 in DNA: TGTGCCAGCAGCTTAGTTGGGACAGGAGGGCCAGATACGCAGTATTTT. Encoded protein: CASSLVGTGGPDTQYF.

This chain uses TRBV6-6 with TRBJ1-1; D uncertain. Germline V gives CDR1 MNHNY, CDR2 SVGAGI (reference sequence). V lost 4 bases and J lost 1, with 10 bases in between. This CDR3 is built from 14 residues. In DNA form, the CDR3 reads TGTGCCAGCAGTTGGTCAAGGGCGAACACTGAAGCTTTCTTT. It yields the protein CASSWSRANTEAFF.

The J gene is TRBJ2-5, the V gene TRBV3-1 (or the pseudogene TRBV3-2); D perhaps matches TRBD2 (7 bases). Germline V CDR1 and CDR2: LGHDT, YNNKEL (reference sequence). The CDR3 consists of 14 residues. V was trimmed by 3 bases and J by 5 bases, leaving 13 bases between them. Written as DNA, the CDR3 is TGTGCCAGCAGCCAGGGGGGGGCTGGGGAGACCCAGTACTTC. This codes for CASSQGGAGETQYF.

The V and J genes are TRBV5-8 and TRBJ1-5, with D possibly being TRBD1 (5 bases). Trimming left V 2 bases short and J 4 bases short, with 10 bases between. Germline CDR1 reads SGHTS; CDR2 reads YDEGEE. The CDR3 covers 14 residues. The CDR3 is CASSFGAGNQPQHF. In DNA, the CDR3 is TGTGCCAGCAGCTTCGGGGCTGGAAATCAGCCCCAGCATTTT. Full variable domain (outside the CDR3, taken from reference TRBV5-8 and TRBJ1-5): EAGVTQSPTHLIKTRGQQATLRCSPISGHTSVYWYQQALGLGLQFLLWYDEGEERNRGNFPPRFSGRQFPNYSSELNVNALELEDSALYLCASSFGAGNQPQHFGDGTRLSIL.

The rearrangement uses TRBV28 and TRBJ1-5; 7 bases are a match to TRBD1. J lost 1 base, V lost 6 bases, and 9 bases had no gene match. The CDR3 is made up of 16 amino acids. CDR1 MDHEN and CDR2 SYDVKM come from the germline V gene. The CDR3 DNA follows: TGTGCCAGCAGACCTAGACAGGGTGGAAGCAATCAGCCCCAGCATTTT. Its protein product is CASRPRQGGSNQPQHF.

The rearrangement joins TRBV4-3 to TRBJ1-4, with D unresolved. Germline V CDR1 and CDR2: LGHNA, YSLEER. The CDR3 consists of 15 residues. V lost 1 base to trimming and J lost 2 bases, with 8 bases between them. CDR3 DNA: TGCGCCAGCAGCCAAGGTGGTCTCACTAATGAAAAACTGTTTTTT. This sequence encodes CASSQGGLTNEKLFF.